Below are 8 T cell receptor beta chains sequenced from a single sample in a study of blood T cell repertoires in COVID-19. Measured with immunoSEQ multiplex PCR; TCRdb has only the in-frame clones, and not every one. There are under 80,000 clones in the sample; over 70% occur only once, and approximately 12% lies in the top ten. Sequenced: peripheral blood. The receptors were sampled from a human donor in a cohort sampled during active COVID-19.

The gene calls are TRBV13 and TRBJ1-5; unclear D gene. There are 17 residues in the CDR3. V was pared by 5 bases and J by 5 bases, with 22 bases between. CDR1 PRHDT and CDR2 FYEKMQ come from the germline V gene (reference sequence). In DNA, the CDR3 is TGTGCCAGCAGCCCGAGGGATGGGGTGCTGTGGGATCAGCCCCAGCATTTT. It specifies CASSPRDGVLWDQPQHF.

This rearrangement joins TRBV2 to TRBJ2-1; weak D call: TRBD2 (5 bases). Trimming removed 1 base from V and 4 bases from J, with 11 bases in between. This CDR3 is built from 15 residues. Germline-derived CDR1 and CDR2 are SNHLY and FYNNEI. The CDR3 coding sequence is TGTGCCAGCAGTGAAGAAGTTGGCGGGTACAATGAGCAGTTCTTC. It translates to CASSEEVGGYNEQFF.

The chain recombines TRBV11-2 with TRBJ1-1, with a tentative D call TRBD1 (6 bases). Germline V gives CDR1 SGHAT, CDR2 FQNNGV. Trimming pared 5 bases from V and 4 bases from J, leaving 17 bases between. The CDR3 is made up of 15 amino acids. The CDR3 DNA follows: TGTGCCAGCAGCAGGAACAGGGTGAGGTTCACTGAAGCTTTCTTT. Its translation: CASSRNRVRFTEAFF.

The chain uses TRBV4-3 and TRBJ1-6; D not certain. Trimming pared 0 bases from V and 0 bases from J, leaving 12 bases between. CDR3 length: 18 amino acids. Germline assignment: CDR1 LGHNA and CDR2 YSLEER. As DNA, the CDR3 is TGCGCCAGCAGCCAAGAGGAGGGTTCGAGCTCCTATAATTCACCCCTCCACTTT. Translation: CASSQEEGSSSYNSPLHF.

The chain has TRBV30 and TRBJ2-1; 7 nucleotides match TRBD2. The CDR3 totals 17 residues. V gave up 2 bases and J gave up 4 bases; unmatched junction bases: 14. Germline lookup yields CDR1 GTSNPN and CDR2 SVGIG (reference sequence). The CDR3 DNA is TGTGCCTGGAGTCCCCAATCGTCCAGCGGGGCATACAATGAGCAGTTCTTC. Translation: CAWSPQSSSGAYNEQFF.

This clone appeared a single time. The chain joins TRBV19 to TRBJ1-5; D is possibly TRBD1 (5 bases). The CDR3 consists of 16 residues. The V and J ends lost 3 bases and 3 bases respectively, with 15 bases between them. Germline CDR1 LNHDA, CDR2 SQIVND (reference sequence). Written as DNA, the CDR3 is TGTGCCAGTAGTATCGGGTGGCAGGGCTACAATCAGCCCCAGCATTTT. Translating it yields CASSIGWQGYNQPQHF.

The V and J genes are TRBV7-9 and TRBJ1-2, with D unresolved. Trimming removed 3 bases from V and 7 bases from J, with 9 bases in between. This CDR3 contains 12 residues. CDR1 and CDR2 (germline): SEHNR, FQNEAQ (reference sequence). The CDR3 region has the DNA TGTGCCAGCAGCTTTTTCTCTACTGGCTACACCTTC. Amino acid sequence: CASSFFSTGYTF.

The V gene is TRBV19, the J gene TRBJ2-2; D is unresolved. The germline CDR1 and CDR2 sequences are LNHDA and SQIVND (reference sequence). Trimming shortened V by 3 bases and J by 1 base, and 9 bases separated the two germline ends. The CDR3 has 15 residues. CDR3: CASSILPRNTGELFF. The CDR3 DNA follows: TGTGCCAGTAGTATTCTCCCGAGGAACACCGGGGAGCTGTTTTTT.